These T cell receptor beta chains were read from a single sample in a study of cytomegalovirus exposure and HLA in healthy donors. This table comes from immunoSEQ multiplex PCR, and its TCRdb copy is limited to in-frame clones, with some not included. The repertoire includes under 250,000 clones, about 83% of them detected once, and about 3% sits in the top ten. The specimen sequenced was PBMCs. Receptors were obtained from a man aged 18 to 30 in good health and CMV-seronegative. CDR3s include the opening cysteine and the closing phenylalanine or tryptophan. Each record gives: J gene, clone size, D gene, V gene, CDR3 protein, CDR3 DNA. The D gene is left open where the match is weak. The size entry is marked missing in some rows and otherwise reads once, few, many or a size class.

>TRBJ2-5|.|TRBD1|TRBV5-1
CASSLGPRQGAETQYF
TGCGCCAGCAGCCTGGGGCCCCGACAGGGTGCGGAGACCCAGTACTTC
>TRBJ2-2|few|TRBD1|TRBV29-1
CSVRYRGANTGELFF
TGCAGCGTCCGTTACAGGGGCGCGAACACCGGGGAGCTGTTTTTT
>TRBJ1-2|.|TRBD1|TRBV28
CASSLGSTGGYYGYTF
TGTGCCAGCAGTTTAGGCTCCACAGGGGGATACTATGGCTACACCTTC
>TRBJ2-7|.|.|TRBV29-1
CSVEGAYEQYF
TGCAGCGTTGAAGGGGCTTACGAGCAGTACTTC
>TRBJ2-1|.|.|TRBV7-2
CASSPQGLRSYNEQFF
TGTGCCAGCAGCCCCCAAGGACTTCGCTCCTACAATGAGCAGTTCTTC
>TRBJ2-5|.|TRBD2|TRBV6-1
CASSVGGSGRQTQYF
TGTGCCAGCAGCGTAGGCGGAAGCGGGAGGCAGACCCAGTACTTC
>TRBJ2-3|.|.|TRBV13
CASRDTGVTDTQYF
TGTGCCAGCAGGGACACGGGGGTTACAGATACGCAGTATTTT
>TRBJ2-1|.|TRBD2|TRBV4-3
CASSQDRREGGDEQFF
TGCGCCAGCAGCCAAGATCGGAGGGAGGGCGGAGATGAGCAGTTCTTC
>TRBJ2-3|.|.|TRBV5-4
CASSPEFLGGTDTQYF
TGTGCCAGCAGCCCCGAATTTCTAGGGGGCACAGATACGCAGTATTTT
>TRBJ1-1|.|.|TRBV7-2
CASSRRTPKVSYTEAFF
TGTGCCAGCAGCAGGCGGACACCCAAAGTGTCTTACACTGAAGCTTTCTTT
>TRBJ2-5|once|.|TRBV10-2
CASSPPRETQYF
TGCGCCAGCAGCCCACCGAGGGAGACCCAGTACTTC
>TRBJ1-6|.|.|TRBV19
CACSEARGIGSPLHF
TGTGCCTGCTCAGAGGCCAGGGGAATAGGTTCACCCCTCCACTTT
>TRBJ2-5|.|.|TRBV7-6
CASSLVGETQYF
TGTGCCAGCAGCTTAGTCGGGGAGACCCAGTACTTC
>TRBJ1-5|few|.|TRBV2
CASRAGWDQPQHF
TGTGCCAGCAGGGCAGGGTGGGATCAGCCCCAGCATTTT
>TRBJ2-2|once|TRBD2|TRBV4-3
CASSQVGSGSTGELFF
TGCGCCAGCAGCCAAGTCGGCAGCGGGAGTACCGGGGAGCTGTTTTTT
>TRBJ1-2|.|TRBD1|TRBV28
CASRTGGPYGYTF
TGTGCCAGCAGGACAGGGGGTCCTTATGGCTACACCTTC
>TRBJ1-2|few|.|TRBV4-1
CASSQGTEANYGYTF
TGCGCCAGCAGCCAAGGGACAGAGGCTAACTATGGCTACACCTTC
>TRBJ2-7|.|.|TRBV5-4
CASSGQSRYEQYF
TGTGCCAGCAGCGGACAATCCCGCTACGAGCAGTACTTC
>TRBJ1-5|.|TRBD1|TRBV2
CASKGRGPGQPQHF
TGTGCCAGCAAGGGCAGGGGGCCAGGTCAGCCCCAGCATTTT
>TRBJ2-7|.|TRBD1|TRBV11-2
CASSPSGGLGYEQYF
TGTGCCAGCAGCCCCTCAGGGGGTCTAGGTTACGAGCAGTACTTC
>TRBJ1-2|.|.|TRBV30
CAWGSMGGDGYTF
TGTGCCTGGGGATCAATGGGAGGAGACGGCTACACCTTC
>TRBJ1-1|few|TRBD1|TRBV5-8
CASRVRQGNTEAFF
TGTGCCAGCCGCGTCCGACAGGGGAACACTGAAGCTTTCTTT
>TRBJ2-2|.|TRBD2|TRBV5-4
CASSLALTSGNTGELFF
TGTGCCAGCAGCTTGGCCCTGACTAGCGGAAACACCGGGGAGCTGTTTTTT
>TRBJ1-1|.|.|TRBV9
CASSVAGNMNTEAFF
TGTGCCAGCAGCGTAGCAGGGAACATGAACACTGAAGCTTTCTTT
>TRBJ2-7|.|.|TRBV5-1
CASSLSGSEQYF
TGCGCCAGCAGCTTGTCTGGCTCCGAGCAGTACTTC
>TRBJ1-2|.|.|TRBV9
CASSAIPNRLGASYGYTF
TGTGCCAGCAGCGCTATTCCAAACAGGTTGGGGGCCTCTTATGGCTACACCTTC
>TRBJ2-3|once|.|TRBV29-1
CSVEDYGNLRDTQYF
TGCAGCGTTGAAGATTACGGGAACCTAAGAGATACGCAGTATTTT
>TRBJ2-2|.|.|TRBV2
CASSEIIGELFF
TGTGCCAGCAGTGAAATCATCGGGGAGCTGTTTTTT